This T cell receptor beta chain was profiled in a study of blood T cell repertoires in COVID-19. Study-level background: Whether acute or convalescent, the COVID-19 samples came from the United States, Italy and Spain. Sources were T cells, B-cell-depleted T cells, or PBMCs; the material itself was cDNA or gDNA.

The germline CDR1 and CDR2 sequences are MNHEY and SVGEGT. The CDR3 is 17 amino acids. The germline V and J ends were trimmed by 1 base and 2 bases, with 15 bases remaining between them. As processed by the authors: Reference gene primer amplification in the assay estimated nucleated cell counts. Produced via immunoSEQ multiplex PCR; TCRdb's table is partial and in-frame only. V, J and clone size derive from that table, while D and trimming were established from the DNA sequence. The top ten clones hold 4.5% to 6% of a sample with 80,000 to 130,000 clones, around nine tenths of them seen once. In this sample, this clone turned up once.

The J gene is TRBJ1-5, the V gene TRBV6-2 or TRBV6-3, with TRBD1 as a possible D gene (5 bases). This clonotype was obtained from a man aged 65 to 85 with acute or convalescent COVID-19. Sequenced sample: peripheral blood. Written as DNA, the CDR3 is TGTGCCAGCAGTTACTGGGGGGGGACGGGAGGCAATCAGCCCCAGCATTTT. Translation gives CASSYWGGTGGNQPQHF.